This T cell receptor beta chain was recorded in a study of lymphopenia after photon versus proton radiotherapy. Notes on the study in general: Relative stability marked proton patients; photon patients lost diversity and naive cells. In patients who died, overall survival fell as post-nadir TCR diversity dropped more. Oligoclonal CD8+ Temra expansion after nadir drove photon patients' diversity drop. Only patients who died were analyzed for survival; proton advantage is unproven.

Trimming took off 6 bases at V and 5 bases at J, with 13 bases between the two ends. This CDR3 has 12 residues. Germline lookup yields CDR1 SQVTM and CDR2 ANQGSEA. Measured with immunoSEQ multiplex PCR; TCRdb has only the in-frame clones, and not every one. Found here are tens of thousands of clones, 86% of them singletons; the top ten hold 10%. Remarks on this clone: Its antigen remains unknown.

The chain carries TRBV29-1 and TRBJ1-1; a possible D gene is TRBD1 (5 bases). The sample here was peripheral blood, taken from a patient treated with proton-based radiotherapy. This TCR was recovered from a woman between 65 and 79 years old with pancreatic cancer. Some clones in this sample may be carry-over from other donors' samples. The CDR3 sequence: CSVPSGGTEAFF. In nucleotides, the CDR3 is TGCAGCGTCCCCTCGGGGGGGACTGAAGCTTTCTTT. Full variable domain (outside the CDR3, taken from reference TRBV29-1 and TRBJ1-1): SAVISQKPSRDICQRGTSLTIQCQVDSQVTMMFWYRQQPGQSLTLIATANQGSEATYESGFVIDKFPISRPNLTFSTLTVSNMSPEDSSIYLCSVPSGGTEAFFGQGTRLTVV.